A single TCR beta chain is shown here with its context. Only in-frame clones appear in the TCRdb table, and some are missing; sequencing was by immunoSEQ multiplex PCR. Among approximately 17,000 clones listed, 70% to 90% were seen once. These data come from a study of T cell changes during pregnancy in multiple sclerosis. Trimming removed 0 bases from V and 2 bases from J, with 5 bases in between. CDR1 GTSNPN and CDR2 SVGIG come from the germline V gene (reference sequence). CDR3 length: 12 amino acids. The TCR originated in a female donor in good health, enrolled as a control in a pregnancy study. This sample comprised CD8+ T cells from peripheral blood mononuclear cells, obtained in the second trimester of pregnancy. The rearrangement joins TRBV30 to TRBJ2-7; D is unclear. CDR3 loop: CAWSVHAYEQYF. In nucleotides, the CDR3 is TGTGCCTGGAGTGTACACGCCTACGAGCAGTACTTC.